This T cell receptor beta chain was sequenced in a study of T cell responses to AZD1222 COVID-19 vaccine (dated by TCRdb to the early 2020s). Regarding the complete study: AZD1222 recipients whose second dose came at about 4 weeks and those whose second dose came at about 12 weeks were combined into one group, since spike-specific TCR depth and breadth did not differ between the two schedules. A total of approximately 240 trial participants underwent TCR sequencing, of whom nearly 210 received two doses of AZD1222 and 26 received two doses of the MenACWY control vaccine. Trial participants were enrolled by age into 18-55, 56-69 and 70-plus year subgroups, with roughly 160, 29 and 62 TCR-sequenced participants respectively. Here is what the overall study found, with its caveats: Most participants were white British and females outnumbered males, and the authors suggested that clonal diversity may have been underestimated. The 56-69-year group was small, and its depth increase did not reach significance, likely because of low power. After two AZD1222 doses, spike-specific TCR breadth and depth were significantly higher than at day 0 and than in MenACWY recipients. CD4 TCRs associated with the vaccine covered the entire spike protein, and the dominant responses were in regions 160-218 and 743-854. Conclusions about previously exposed vaccinees are limited, since just six AZD1222 recipients were seropositive for SARS-CoV-2 at baseline. Nearly half of unique spike-specific TCRs reportedly recognized epitopes outside regions mutated in the B.1.351 and B.1.1.7 variants. Because no day 14 peak-response samples were available, repertoires were characterized only after the peak T cell response.

About this clone: What this receptor recognizes is not known. The sample holds no much larger clone one base away, and base qualities are not on file.

The CDR3 regions of human TCRbeta chains were analyzed by immunosequencing. As for the original processing: TCRs in the repertoires were compared against a reference library of SARS-CoV-2-specific TCRs that had been generated with the MIRA antigen-specificity platform. Breadth was defined as the fraction of unique TCRs that were SARS-CoV-2-associated, and depth was defined as the fraction of total T cells that were SARS-CoV-2-associated. Using the MIRA data, every spike-specific TCR was mapped to the spike region that the TCR reacted to and assigned to either a CD4 or a CD8 class. Log10-transformed breadth and depth values were compared by one-way ANOVA with Sidak's multiple comparisons tests. The source is immuneACCESS, and TCRdb retained only in-frame sequences with V and J called. Part of the clones is not carried over; for the studies checked, unresolved V genes explain less than half of this, and the remainder is unexplained. V, J and clone size were drawn from that table, and D and trimming were deduced from the DNA. The sample data list about 85,000 clones, and approximately 83% of these were observed just once. Together, the top ten hold roughly 7.9% of the sample.

What this sample's time point label stands for: baseline before first vaccination. Vaccinee samples were obtained from the UK trials COV001 and COV002, which included a single-blind randomized controlled phase 2/3 trial of AZD1222 (ChAdOx1 nCoV-19) in healthy adults. For TCRbeta chain sequencing, PBMC samples were collected from trial participants at day 0 and at day 28 after the second dose. In the germline V gene (reference sequence), CDR1 corresponds to LNHDA and CDR2 to SQIVND. V ends up 6 bases short and J 4 bases short, with an unmatched junction base count of 10. The CDR3 sequence holds 15 residues, the cysteine and phenylalanine included. Of all the DNA, just the CDR3 is kept, 45 bases in frame from base 1.

Sequences were derived from peripheral blood, sampled on day 0 of AZD1222 vaccination. The clonotype originates from an adult in good health. The chain joins TRBV19 to TRBJ2-7, with TRBD2 identical over 9 junction bases. The DNA sequence is as follows: TGTGCCAGTAGCCCCTTTAGCGGGAGCCCTTACGAGCAGTACTTC. Its amino acids are CASSPFSGSPYEQYF. Full variable domain (CDR3 extended with the reference TRBV19 and TRBJ2-7 proteins): DGGITQSPKYLFRKEGQNVTLSCEQNLNHDAMYWYRQDPGQGLRLIYYSQIVNDFQKGDIAEGYSVSREKKESFPLTVTSAQKNPTAFYLCASSPFSGSPYEQYFGPGTRLTVT.